The text below deals with one T cell receptor (beta chain). Gene labels here are mouse ones. With the read ending 1 residue before the CDR3 end, the germline J gene is used to fill in that end. This sample stems from a study of tissue T cells after allogeneic stem cell transplantation. Libraries were prepared by immunoSEQ multiplex PCR; TCRdb keeps only in-frame clonotypes and omits some of them. The sample includes roughly 51,000 clones, around 70% seen only once; the top ten take roughly 0.55%. V was pared by 5 bases and J by 0 bases, with 3 bases between. CDR1 KGHPV and CDR2 FQNQEV come from the germline V gene (reference sequence). The CDR3 covers 12 residues.

This TCR was recovered from a pool of C57BL/6 mice in good health. Sequencing input: sorted cells pooled from one or two spleens. The gene calls are TRBV26 and TRBJ2-3; no definite D call. CDR3 sequence reads: CASSFSAETLYF. Incomplete CDR3 DNA: TGTGCCAGCAGTTTTAGTGCAGAAACGCTGTAT. Together with reference TRBV26 and TRBJ2-3, the CDR3 gives the full variable domain: NSKVIQTPRYLVKGQGQKAKMRCIPEKGHPVVFWYQQNKNNEFKFLINFQNQEVLQQIDMTEKRFSAECPSNSPCSLEIQSSEAGDSALYLCASSFSAETLYFGSGTRLTVL.